These 29 T cell receptor beta chains came from one sample sequenced in a study of post-analysis software for immune sequencing data. Study-wide findings and caveats: When patients were compared with controls, 4 or 5 TRBV segments were more frequent, TRBV5-6, TRBV5-1 and TRBV20-1 among them.

These TCRs are of unknown antigen specificity. Presence of unique molecular identifiers characterized the TCR beta cDNA libraries. In TCRdb, the PCR reads were re-called with MiXCR into one record per CDR3 protein. The data show about 540,000 distinct CDR3 sequences, about a third seen once. The sequenced material came from blood. The receptors were sampled from a girl aged 2 to 17 with multiple sclerosis.

Points on this clonotype: One junction end disagrees with the germline gene, perhaps due to a read error. The chain recombines TRBV5-5 with TRBJ1-3; TRBD1 is a possible D gene (6 bases). This CDR3 region has 15 residues. Germline V gene lookup returns CDR1 SGHKS and CDR2 YYEKEE (reference sequence). The DNA for the CDR3 is TGTGCCAGCGGCTTGGAGGACAGAGCTGGAAACACCATATATTTT. Translated: CASGLEDRAGNTIYF. Drawing the rest from reference TRBV5-5 and TRBJ1-3, the complete variable domain is DAGVTQSPTHLIKTRGQQVTLRCSPISGHKSVSWYQQVLGQGPQFIFQYYEKEERGRGNFPDRFSARQFPNYSSELNVNALLLGDSALYLCASGLEDRAGNTIYFGEGSWLTVV.

Only one count was recorded for this clonotype. The chain has TRBV6-5 and TRBJ2-7, with 14 bases aligning to TRBD2. The V gene end was trimmed by 4 bases and the J gene end by 4 bases; junction bases not matched to a gene: 6. The germline gives CDR1 MNHEY, CDR2 SVGAGI. CDR3 length: 16 residues. This CDR3 reads CASSLGLAGVEYEQYF. Written as DNA, the CDR3 is TGTGCCAGCAGTTTGGGACTAGCGGGAGTTGAGTACGAGCAGTACTTC.

The chain combines TRBV5-5 with TRBJ2-1; D is uncertain. CDR1 is SGHKS, CDR2 YYEKEE, per germline (reference sequence). This CDR3 has 11 residues. V gave up 1 base and J gave up 9 bases, with 5 bases separating them. The CDR3 spells CASSLIVEQFF. The CDR3 nucleotides are TGTGCCAGCAGCTTGATAGTTGAGCAGTTCTTC.

This clonotype has more than one count but fewer than ten. The CDR3 loop reads CASSLRQTNQPQHF. In DNA, the CDR3 is TGTGCCAGCAGTTTACGACAGACAAATCAGCCCCAGCATTTT. The V and J genes are TRBV27 and TRBJ1-5; possibly TRBD1 for D (5 bases). Germline CDR1 and CDR2: MNHEY and SMNVEV (reference sequence). The CDR3 has 14 amino acids. Trimming stripped 2 bases from V and 4 bases from J, with 9 bases between.

The J gene is TRBJ1-2, the V gene TRBV6-6; TRBD1 might be the D (5 bases). V lost 0 bases to trimming and J lost 6 bases, with 5 bases between them. This CDR3 is built from 12 residues. Germline loops: CDR1 MNHNY, CDR2 SVGAGI (reference sequence). As DNA, the CDR3 is TGTGCCAGCAGTTACTCGGGGGATGGCTACACCTTC. Encoded protein: CASSYSGDGYTF.

This clonotype was seen a handful of times. The DNA for the CDR3 is TGTGCCAGCAGTGAAGGCTACACCTTC. Its protein product is CASSEGYTF. The chain couples TRBV2 to TRBJ1-2; D gene ambiguous. The CDR3 runs 9 residues. Germline CDR1 and CDR2: SNHLY and FYNNEI. V shed 1 base and J shed 9 bases, with 0 bases lying between them.

In regard to this clonotype: One junction end does not reproduce the germline sequence, and a read error may be involved. The chain combines TRBV28 with TRBJ2-1, with 8 bases matching TRBD1. The length of the CDR3 is 15 residues. Germline CDR1 reads MDHEN; CDR2 reads SYDVKM. CDR3 sequence: CAGSSIDRGYNEQFF. CDR3 sequence (DNA): TGTGCCGGCAGTTCAATCGACAGGGGTTACAATGAGCAGTTCTTC.

This clonotype was found a few times. The chain joins TRBV4-1 to TRBJ1-6; D ambiguous. Germline V gene sequence: CDR1 MGHRA, CDR2 YSYEKL. V was trimmed by 0 bases and J by 7 bases, leaving 10 bases between them. The CDR3 consists of 15 residues. The CDR3 loop is CASSQDELTNSPLHF. CDR3 bases: TGCGCCAGCAGCCAAGACGAGCTGACGAATTCACCCCTCCACTTT.

Only a few counts were recorded for this clonotype. The gene calls are TRBV5-6 and TRBJ1-1, with D unresolved. This CDR3 is built from 15 residues. The germline CDR1 and CDR2 sequences are SGHDT and YYEEEE. V gave up 2 bases and J gave up 3 bases, with 14 bases separating them. The CDR3 protein is CASSFGPYDHTEAFF. The CDR3 region has the DNA TGTGCCAGCAGCTTTGGTCCGTACGATCACACTGAAGCTTTCTTT. Complete variable domain (other parts from reference TRBV5-6 and TRBJ1-1): DAGVTQSPTHLIKTRGQQVTLRCSPKSGHDTVSWYQQALGQGPQFIFQYYEEEERQRGNFPDRFSGHQFPNYSSELNVNALLLGDSALYLCASSFGPYDHTEAFFGQGTRLTVV.

Note on this clonotype: A read error may account for a junction end that differs from germline. The chain couples TRBV19 to TRBJ2-3; 10 positions agree with TRBD2. The CDR3 totals 15 residues. Per germline, CDR1 LNHDA and CDR2 SQIVND (reference sequence). The CDR3 sequence is CASSIGLAEKDTQYF. CDR3 nucleotide sequence: TGTGCCAGTAGCATAGGACTAGCGGAAAAAGATACGCAGTATTTT.

The chain employs TRBV14 and TRBJ1-2, with unresolved D. The CDR3 is 14 amino acids. From germline, CDR1 is SGHDN and CDR2 FVKESK. V dropped 4 bases and J dropped 0 bases, with 9 bases sitting between them. The DNA of the CDR3 is TGTGCCAGCAGCCTCCGAGCACCTAACTATGGCTACACCTTC. It yields the protein CASSLRAPNYGYTF.

There are many counts of this clonotype. CDR3 coding DNA: TGTGCCAGCAGCTTAGGGAGACTAGCCTACGAGCAGTACTTC. Translation: CASSLGRLAYEQYF. The chain couples TRBV7-2 to TRBJ2-7; D may be TRBD2 (6 bases). Germline loops: CDR1 SGHTA, CDR2 FQGNSA. The CDR3 spans 14 residues. V gave up 1 base and J gave up 2 bases, with 9 bases separating them.

The chain uses TRBV7-8 and TRBJ1-2, with D maybe TRBD1 (5 bases). Germline assignment: CDR1 SGHVS and CDR2 FQNEAQ. The CDR3 is 15 residues long. V was trimmed by 5 bases and J by 4 bases, leaving 17 bases between them. The CDR3 bases are TGTGCCAGCAGCCCACTTAAGCAAACAGGCTATGGCTACACCTTC. Amino acid sequence: CASSPLKQTGYGYTF.

The rearrangement links TRBV20-1 to TRBJ2-7, with 9 bases that match TRBD1. The CDR3 length is 13 residues. V shed 5 bases and J 7 bases; nucleotides not matched to a gene: 9. Germline loops: CDR1 DFQATT, CDR2 SNEGSKA (reference sequence). DNA for the CDR3: TGCAGTGCTGGACAGGGGTATAGAGGTGAGCAGTACTTC. Residues: CSAGQGYRGEQYF.

DNA for the CDR3: TGTGCCTCACTCCCTTCGACTCTGAACACCGGGGAGCTGTTTTTT. Translation gives CASLPSTLNTGELFF. The rearrangement joins TRBV10-3 to TRBJ2-2; no definite D call. This CDR3 is 15 amino acids long. CDR1 and CDR2 (germline): ENHRY, SYGVKD. V lost 11 bases, J lost 1 base, and 17 bases lay in between.

The chain employs TRBV4-1 and TRBJ1-1; tentative D call: TRBD1 (5 bases). V was clipped by 2 bases and J by 10 bases, with 11 bases between them. Germline CDR1 and CDR2: MGHRA and YSYEKL. The CDR3 runs to 12 residues. The DNA of the CDR3 is TGCGCCAGCAGCCAACCCTTGGGGGGAGCTTTCTTT. It translates to CASSQPLGGAFF.

The genes are TRBV2 and TRBJ2-5, with D possibly TRBD2 on 7 matching bases. The V and J ends lost 3 bases and 5 bases respectively, with 16 bases between them. CDR3 length equals 15 residues. Germline V gene sequence: CDR1 SNHLY, CDR2 FYNNEI. CDR3 protein: CASSDPAGAEETQYF. The DNA for the CDR3 is TGTGCCAGCAGTGACCCGGCGGGGGCGGAGGAGACCCAGTACTTC.

The chain joins TRBV7-2 to TRBJ2-3; D is uncertain. V was pared by 2 bases and J by 4 bases, with 10 bases between. The CDR3 covers 14 residues. CDR1 and CDR2 from the germline V gene are SGHTA and FQGNSA. CDR3 in DNA: TGTGCCAGCAGCTTACCGATGACACCAGATACGCAGTATTTT. It specifies CASSLPMTPDTQYF.

This clonotype turned up a few times. This chain links TRBV20-1 with TRBJ1-5; D unresolved. CDR3 size: 14 residues. Germline V gives CDR1 DFQATT, CDR2 SNEGSKA (reference sequence). V was shortened by 3 bases and J by 0 bases, with 9 bases between the two germline ends. DNA for the CDR3: TGCAGTGCTAGTTTTGAATATAGCAATCAGCCCCAGCATTTT. Its protein product is CSASFEYSNQPQHF.

The gene calls are TRBV24-1 and TRBJ1-3; the match to TRBD1 covers 7 bases. Germline CDR1 reads KGHDR; CDR2 reads SFDVKD. The junction had 4 bases not matched to a gene; V was cut back by 0 bases and J by 6 bases. The CDR3 totals 15 residues. CDR3 nucleotide sequence: TGTGCCACCAGTGATTTGGGGACAGCGCCAAACACCATATATTTT. Residues: CATSDLGTAPNTIYF.

The rearrangement joins TRBV7-3 to TRBJ2-1, with D perhaps matching TRBD1 or TRBD2 (6 bases each). The length of the CDR3 is 16 residues. Germline V gives CDR1 SGHTA, CDR2 FQGTGA. V lost 2 bases to trimming and J lost 7 bases, with 18 bases between them. For the CDR3, the DNA is TGTGCCAGCAGCTTATGGGCGGAGGGGGGATGGAATGAGCAGTTCTTC. Its protein product is CASSLWAEGGWNEQFF.

This clonotype was counted a few times. The chain joins TRBV20-1 to TRBJ2-5, with 8 nucleotides matching TRBD2. The germline gives CDR1 DFQATT, CDR2 SNEGSKA (reference sequence). The CDR3 totals 13 residues. The V segment lost 6 bases and the J segment 0 bases; nucleotides outside the gene matches: 3. CDR3 in amino acids: CSAQGLDQETQYF. The CDR3, as DNA: TGCAGTGCCCAGGGACTAGACCAAGAGACCCAGTACTTC.

V usage is TRBV29-1 and J usage is TRBJ2-2, with 9 bases that match TRBD2. The CDR3 loop spans 12 amino acids. In germline, CDR1 is SQVTM, CDR2 ANQGSEA. Here the CDR3 reads CSGRGGAGELFF. The CDR3 coding sequence is TGCAGTGGGCGCGGGGGGGCCGGGGAGCTGTTTTTT.

This clonotype was found many times. The rearrangement uses TRBV29-1 and TRBJ2-1; 8 nucleotides match TRBD1. The ends lost 7 bases at V and 2 bases at J; junction bases unmatched: 4. CDR1 is SQVTM and CDR2 is ANQGSEA in the germline V gene. The CDR3 is 13 residues long. CDR3 bases: TGCAGCGCCCGGACAGGGACCTACAATGAGCAGTTCTTC. Protein product: CSARTGTYNEQFF.

The chain is built from TRBV11-1 and TRBJ2-4; 9 bases agree with TRBD2. The J call is in doubt because the DNA end fits TRBJ2-7 better. Germline assignment: CDR1 SGHAT and CDR2 FQDESV (reference sequence). The CDR3 has 15 amino acids. The CDR3 reads CASSLVAGLADEQYF. Written as DNA, the CDR3 is TGTGCCAGCAGCTTGGTCGCGGGACTAGCAGACGAGCAGTACTTC.

The chain uses TRBV24-1 and TRBJ2-3; 8 nucleotides align to TRBD1. Looked up from germline, CDR1 is KGHDR and CDR2 is SFDVKD. This CDR3 is 17 amino acids long. V was clipped by 5 bases and J by 3 bases; unmatched bases: 12. The CDR3 region is CATSVAPGGEWTDTQYF. As DNA, the CDR3 is TGTGCCACCAGTGTTGCTCCAGGGGGCGAATGGACAGATACGCAGTATTTT.

The chain recombines TRBV27 with TRBJ2-2, with 11 bases fitting TRBD1. The J segment lost 2 bases and the V segment lost 2 bases, leaving 1 base of the junction unmatched. Germline V lookup: CDR1 MNHEY, CDR2 SMNVEV (reference sequence). The CDR3 totals 16 residues. The CDR3 loop reads CASSLGTGGNTGELFF. CDR3 nucleotide sequence: TGTGCCAGCAGTTTAGGGACAGGGGGAAACACCGGGGAGCTGTTTTTT.

This rearrangement joins TRBV5-1 to TRBJ1-1; D unresolved. This CDR3 is built from 14 residues. Germline V CDR1 and CDR2: SGHRS, YFSETQ. Trimming cost V 2 bases and J 1 base, with 9 bases left between them. CDR3 nucleotide sequence: TGCGCCAGCAGCTTCTACAGCTGGAACACTGAAGCTTTCTTT. Encoded protein: CASSFYSWNTEAFF.

This clonotype was seen only a few times. V gene TRBV6-5 combines with J gene TRBJ1-4; 9 bases are shared with TRBD1. The V and J ends lost 0 bases and 3 bases, in that order; junction bases with no gene match: 8. The germline V gene encodes CDR1 MNHEY and CDR2 SVGAGI. The CDR3 is made up of 18 amino acids. The CDR3 region is CASSYSGQGGAANEKLFF. In DNA, the CDR3 is TGTGCCAGCAGTTACTCGGGACAGGGTGGTGCGGCTAATGAAAAACTGTTTTTT.